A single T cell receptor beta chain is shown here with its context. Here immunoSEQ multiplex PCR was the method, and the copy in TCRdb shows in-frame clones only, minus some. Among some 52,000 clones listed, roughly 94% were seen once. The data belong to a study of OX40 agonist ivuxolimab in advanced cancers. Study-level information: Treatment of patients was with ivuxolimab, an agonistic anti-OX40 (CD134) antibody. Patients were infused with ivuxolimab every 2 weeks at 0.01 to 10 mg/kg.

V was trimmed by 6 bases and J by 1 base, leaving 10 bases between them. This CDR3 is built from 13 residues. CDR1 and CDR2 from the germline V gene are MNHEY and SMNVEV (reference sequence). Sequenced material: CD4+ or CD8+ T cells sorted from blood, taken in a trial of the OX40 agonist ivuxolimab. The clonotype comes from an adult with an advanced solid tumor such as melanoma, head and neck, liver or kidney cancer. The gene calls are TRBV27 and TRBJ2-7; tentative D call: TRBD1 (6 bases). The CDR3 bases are TGTGCCAGCAGCCACGGACAGTCCTACGAGCAGTACTTC. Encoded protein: CASSHGQSYEQYF.